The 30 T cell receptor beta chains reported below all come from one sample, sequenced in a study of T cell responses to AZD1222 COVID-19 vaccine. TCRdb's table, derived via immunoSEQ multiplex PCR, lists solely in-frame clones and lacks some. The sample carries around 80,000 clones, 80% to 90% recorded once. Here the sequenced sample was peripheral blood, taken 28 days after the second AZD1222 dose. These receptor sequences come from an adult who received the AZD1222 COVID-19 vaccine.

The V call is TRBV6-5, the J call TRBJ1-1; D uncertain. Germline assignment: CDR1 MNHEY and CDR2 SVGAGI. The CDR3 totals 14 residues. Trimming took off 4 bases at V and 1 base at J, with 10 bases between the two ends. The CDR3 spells CASSSFDKNTEAFF. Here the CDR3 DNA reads TGTGCCAGCAGTTCCTTCGACAAGAACACTGAAGCTTTCTTT.

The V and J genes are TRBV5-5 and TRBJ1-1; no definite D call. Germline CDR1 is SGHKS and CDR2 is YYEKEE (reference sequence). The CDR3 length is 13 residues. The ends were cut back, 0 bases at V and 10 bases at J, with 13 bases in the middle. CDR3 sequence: CASSLEVGSGAFF. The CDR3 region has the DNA TGTGCCAGCAGCTTGGAGGTGGGGTCAGGAGCTTTCTTT.

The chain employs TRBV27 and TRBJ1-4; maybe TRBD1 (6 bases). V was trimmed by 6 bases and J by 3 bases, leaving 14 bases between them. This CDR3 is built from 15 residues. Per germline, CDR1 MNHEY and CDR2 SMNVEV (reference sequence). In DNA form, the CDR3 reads TGTGCCAGCAGCTCCCGGACAGAACCTAATGAAAAACTGTTTTTT. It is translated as CASSSRTEPNEKLFF.

The CDR3 sequence is CASSQMLAGGQDTQYF. The DNA for the CDR3 is TGTGCCAGCAGCCAGATGCTAGCGGGGGGGCAAGATACGCAGTATTTT. The chain couples TRBV7-3 to TRBJ2-3; 12 nucleotides match TRBD2. The J segment lost 5 bases and the V segment lost 5 bases, leaving 8 bases of the junction unmatched. Germline CDR1 SGHTA, CDR2 FQGTGA. This CDR3 spans 16 amino acids.

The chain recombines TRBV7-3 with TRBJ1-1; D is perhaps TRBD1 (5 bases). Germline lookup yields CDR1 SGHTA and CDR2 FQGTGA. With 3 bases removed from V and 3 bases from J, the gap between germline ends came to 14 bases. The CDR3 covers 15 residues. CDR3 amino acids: CASSFQGSGHTEAFF. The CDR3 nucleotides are TGTGCCAGCAGCTTTCAGGGCTCCGGGCACACTGAAGCTTTCTTT.

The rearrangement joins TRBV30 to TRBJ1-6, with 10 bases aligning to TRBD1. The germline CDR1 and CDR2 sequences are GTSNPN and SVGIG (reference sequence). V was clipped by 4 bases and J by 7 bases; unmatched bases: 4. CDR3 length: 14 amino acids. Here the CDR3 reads CAWKPGQGNSPLHF. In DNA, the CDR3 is TGTGCCTGGAAACCGGGACAGGGGAATTCACCCCTCCACTTT.

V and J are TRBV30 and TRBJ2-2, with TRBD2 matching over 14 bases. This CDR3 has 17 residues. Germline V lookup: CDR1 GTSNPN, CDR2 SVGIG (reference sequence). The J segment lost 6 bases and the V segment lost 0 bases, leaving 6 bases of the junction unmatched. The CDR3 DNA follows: TGTGCCTGGAGTGTGGGACTAGCGGGGGCCGGGGCCGGGGAGCTGTTTTTT. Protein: CAWSVGLAGAGAGELFF.

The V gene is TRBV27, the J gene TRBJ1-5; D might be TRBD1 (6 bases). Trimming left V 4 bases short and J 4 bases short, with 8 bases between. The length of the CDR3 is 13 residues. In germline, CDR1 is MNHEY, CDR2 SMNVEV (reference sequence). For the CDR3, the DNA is TGTGCCAGCAGTTGGACAGAGAATCAGCCCCAGCATTTT. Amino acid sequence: CASSWTENQPQHF.

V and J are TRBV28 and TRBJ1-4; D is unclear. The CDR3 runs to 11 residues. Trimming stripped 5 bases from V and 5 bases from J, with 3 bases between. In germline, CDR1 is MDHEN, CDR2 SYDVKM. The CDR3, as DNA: TGTGCCAGCAGTCGAAATGAAAAACTGTTTTTT. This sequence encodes CASSRNEKLFF. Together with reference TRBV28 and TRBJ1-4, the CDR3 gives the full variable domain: DVKVTQSSRYLVKRTGEKVFLECVQDMDHENMFWYRQDPGLGLRLIYFSYDVKMKEKGDIPEGYSVSREKKERFSLILESASTNQTSMYLCASSRNEKLFFGSGTQLSVL.

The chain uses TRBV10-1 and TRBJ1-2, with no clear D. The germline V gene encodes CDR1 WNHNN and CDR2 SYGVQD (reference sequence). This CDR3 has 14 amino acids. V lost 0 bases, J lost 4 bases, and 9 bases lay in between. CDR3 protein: CASSESTGGYGYTF. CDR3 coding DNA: TGCGCCAGCAGTGAGTCGACGGGAGGCTATGGCTACACCTTC.

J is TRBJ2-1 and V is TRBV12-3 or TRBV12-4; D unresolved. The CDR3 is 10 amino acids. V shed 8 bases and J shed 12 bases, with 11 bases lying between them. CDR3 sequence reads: CASATARQFF. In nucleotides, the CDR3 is TGTGCCAGCGCCACCGCGCGGCAGTTCTTC.

CDR3 DNA sequence: TGCGCCAGCAGCATAGAGCCGGGACAGGGAACCCTCCACTTT. Protein: CASSIEPGQGTLHF. The chain employs TRBV5-1 and TRBJ1-6; 9 nucleotides agree with TRBD1. The ends lost 4 bases at V and 14 bases at J; junction bases unmatched: 10. Germline V gives CDR1 SGHRS, CDR2 YFSETQ. The CDR3 consists of 14 residues.

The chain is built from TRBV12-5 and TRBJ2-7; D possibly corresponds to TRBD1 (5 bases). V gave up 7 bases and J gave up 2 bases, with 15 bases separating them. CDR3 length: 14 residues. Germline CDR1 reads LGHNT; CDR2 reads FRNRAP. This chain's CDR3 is CASALSGLPYEQYF. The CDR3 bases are TGTGCTAGTGCCCTGTCAGGGTTACCCTACGAGCAGTACTTC.

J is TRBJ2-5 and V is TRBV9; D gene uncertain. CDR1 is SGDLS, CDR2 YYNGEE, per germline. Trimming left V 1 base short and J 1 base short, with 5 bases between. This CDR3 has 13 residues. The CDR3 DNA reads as TGTGCCAGCAGCGTAAACGCCCAAGAGACCCAGTACTTC. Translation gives CASSVNAQETQYF.

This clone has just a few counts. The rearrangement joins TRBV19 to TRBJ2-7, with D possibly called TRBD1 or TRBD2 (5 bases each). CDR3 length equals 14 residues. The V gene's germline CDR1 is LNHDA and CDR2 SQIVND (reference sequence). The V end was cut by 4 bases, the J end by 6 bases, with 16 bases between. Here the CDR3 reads CASSNPPAGGEQYF. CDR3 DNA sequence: TGTGCCAGTAGTAATCCGCCCGCTGGGGGCGAGCAGTACTTC.

In DNA form, the CDR3 reads TGTGCCAGCAGCCAAGATAGGCCCGAGAATGAAAAACTGTTTTTT. Protein: CASSQDRPENEKLFF. The chain combines TRBV3-1 (or the pseudogene TRBV3-2) with TRBJ1-4, with unresolved D. Germline values: CDR1 LGHDT, CDR2 YNNKEL (reference sequence). Trimming cost V 0 bases and J 5 bases, with 10 bases left between them. This CDR3 region has 15 residues.

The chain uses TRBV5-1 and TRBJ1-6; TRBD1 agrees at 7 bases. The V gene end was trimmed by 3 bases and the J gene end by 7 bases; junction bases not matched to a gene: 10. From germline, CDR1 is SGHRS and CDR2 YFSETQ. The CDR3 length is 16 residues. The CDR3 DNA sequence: TGCGCCAGCAGCTCCGTCACAGGGGATGGAAATTCACCCCTCCACTTT. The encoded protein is CASSSVTGDGNSPLHF.

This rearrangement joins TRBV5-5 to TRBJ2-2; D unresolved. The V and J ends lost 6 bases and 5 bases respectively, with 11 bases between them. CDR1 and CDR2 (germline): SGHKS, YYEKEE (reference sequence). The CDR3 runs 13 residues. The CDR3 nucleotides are TGTGCCAGCATCCTGGACCCAACCGGGGAGCTGTTTTTT. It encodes CASILDPTGELFF.

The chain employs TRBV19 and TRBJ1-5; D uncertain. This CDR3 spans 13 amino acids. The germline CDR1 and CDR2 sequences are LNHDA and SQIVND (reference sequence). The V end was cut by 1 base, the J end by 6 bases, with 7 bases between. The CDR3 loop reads CASSIGVGQPQHF. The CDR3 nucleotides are TGTGCCAGTAGTATAGGAGTCGGTCAGCCCCAGCATTTT.

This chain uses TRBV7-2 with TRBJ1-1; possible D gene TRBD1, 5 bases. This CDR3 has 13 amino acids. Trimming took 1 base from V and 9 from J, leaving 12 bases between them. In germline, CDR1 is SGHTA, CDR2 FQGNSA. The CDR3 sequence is CASSLEAGRQAFF. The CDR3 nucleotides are TGTGCCAGCAGCTTAGAGGCAGGGAGGCAAGCTTTCTTT.

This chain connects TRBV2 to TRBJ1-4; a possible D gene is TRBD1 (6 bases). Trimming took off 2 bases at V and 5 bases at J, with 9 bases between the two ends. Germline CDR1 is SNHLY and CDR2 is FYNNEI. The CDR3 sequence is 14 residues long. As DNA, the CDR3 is TGTGCCAGCAGTGAACAGGGGCTGAATGAAAAACTGTTTTTT. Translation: CASSEQGLNEKLFF. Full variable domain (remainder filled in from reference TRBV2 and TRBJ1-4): EPEVTQTPSHQVTQMGQEVILRCVPISNHLYFYWYRQILGQKVEFLVSFYNNEISEKSEIFDDQFSVERPDGSNFTLKIRSTKLEDSAMYFCASSEQGLNEKLFFGSGTQLSVL.

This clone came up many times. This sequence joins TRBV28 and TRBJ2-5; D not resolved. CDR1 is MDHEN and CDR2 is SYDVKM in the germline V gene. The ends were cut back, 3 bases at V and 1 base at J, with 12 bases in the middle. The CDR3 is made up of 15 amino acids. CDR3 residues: CASSFPFGSQETQYF. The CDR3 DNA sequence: TGTGCCAGCAGTTTCCCTTTTGGCAGCCAAGAGACCCAGTACTTC.

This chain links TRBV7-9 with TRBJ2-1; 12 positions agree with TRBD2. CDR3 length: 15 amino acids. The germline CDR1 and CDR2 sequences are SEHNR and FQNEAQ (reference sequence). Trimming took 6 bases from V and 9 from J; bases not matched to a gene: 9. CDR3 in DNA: TGTGCCAGCAGACGGGCTAGCGGGGGGGCAGGTGAGCAGTTCTTC. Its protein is CASRRASGGAGEQFF.

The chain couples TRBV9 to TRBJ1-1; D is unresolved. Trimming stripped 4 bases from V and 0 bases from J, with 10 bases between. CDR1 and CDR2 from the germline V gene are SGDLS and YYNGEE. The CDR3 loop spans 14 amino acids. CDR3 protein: CASSPLLVNTEAFF. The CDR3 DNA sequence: TGTGCCAGCAGCCCCCTGTTGGTGAACACTGAAGCTTTCTTT.

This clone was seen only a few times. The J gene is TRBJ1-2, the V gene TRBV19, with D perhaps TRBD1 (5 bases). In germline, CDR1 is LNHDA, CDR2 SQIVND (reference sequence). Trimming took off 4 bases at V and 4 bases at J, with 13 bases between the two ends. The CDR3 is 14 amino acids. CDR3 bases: TGTGCCAGTAGTACCCACCTGGGGGGCTATGGCTACACCTTC. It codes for CASSTHLGGYGYTF.

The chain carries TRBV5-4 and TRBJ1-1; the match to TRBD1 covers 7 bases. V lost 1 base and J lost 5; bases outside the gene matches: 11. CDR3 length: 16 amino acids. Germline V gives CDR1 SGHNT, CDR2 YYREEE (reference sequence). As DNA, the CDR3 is TGTGCCAGCAGCTTGAACAGGGGAGGTGGGGGAACTGAAGCTTTCTTT. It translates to CASSLNRGGGGTEAFF.

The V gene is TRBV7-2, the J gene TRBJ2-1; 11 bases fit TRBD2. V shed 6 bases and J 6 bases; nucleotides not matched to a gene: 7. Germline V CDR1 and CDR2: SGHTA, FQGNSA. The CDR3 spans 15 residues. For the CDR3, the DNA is TGTGCCAGCAGTCAAACTAGCGGGGGTTCCAATGAGCAGTTCTTC. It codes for CASSQTSGGSNEQFF.

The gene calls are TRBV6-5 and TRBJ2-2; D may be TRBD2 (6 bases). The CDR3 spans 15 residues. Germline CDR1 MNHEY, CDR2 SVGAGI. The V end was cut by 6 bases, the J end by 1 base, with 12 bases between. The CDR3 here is CASRGAGKNTGELFF. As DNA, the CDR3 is TGTGCCAGCAGGGGAGCGGGCAAGAACACCGGGGAGCTGTTTTTT.

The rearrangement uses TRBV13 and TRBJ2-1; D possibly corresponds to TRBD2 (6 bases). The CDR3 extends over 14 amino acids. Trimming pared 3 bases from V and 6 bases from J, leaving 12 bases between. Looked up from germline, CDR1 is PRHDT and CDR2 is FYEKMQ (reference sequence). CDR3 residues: CASSFPGTGNEQFF. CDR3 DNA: TGTGCCAGCAGCTTCCCCGGGACTGGCAATGAGCAGTTCTTC.

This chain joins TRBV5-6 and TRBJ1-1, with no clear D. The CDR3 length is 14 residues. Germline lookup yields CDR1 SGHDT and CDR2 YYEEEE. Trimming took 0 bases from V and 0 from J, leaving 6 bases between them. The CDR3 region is CASSLGDLNTEAFF. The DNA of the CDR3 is TGTGCCAGCAGCTTGGGAGATCTGAACACTGAAGCTTTCTTT.